This passage covers 17 T cell receptor beta chains from one sample sequenced in a study of blood T cells in healthy people across ages. Together with a sample-barcoded 5' primer, a J-beta primer mix was included in a second PCR lasting about 7 to 11 cycles. TCRdb passed the 5' RACE reads through MiXCR, listing each CDR3 protein once. This table holds 540,000 or so distinct CDR3 sequences, roughly 29% found once. Sequences were obtained from blood. The receptors here all came from an older woman in good health.

V is TRBV4-2 and J is TRBJ2-5; a weak D match, TRBD2 (6 bases). The germline V and J ends were trimmed by 5 bases and 5 bases, with 21 bases remaining between them. The germline V gene encodes CDR1 LGHNA and CDR2 YNFKEQ. This CDR3 is 16 amino acids long. The DNA of the CDR3 is TGTGCCAGCAGCACACCCCAAGCGGAGGGCGACGAGACCCAGTACTTC. Protein sequence: CASSTPQAEGDETQYF.

This clonotype was seen a handful of times. J is TRBJ1-4 and V is TRBV4-3, with 9 positions matching TRBD1. The trim removed 4 bases at V and 6 bases at J, leaving 9 bases unmatched. CDR1 and CDR2 (germline): LGHNA, YSLEER. The CDR3 has 16 residues. Here the CDR3 DNA reads TGCGCCAGCAGCCTAATTATACAGGGGGCTTATGAAAAACTGTTTTTT. Encoded protein: CASSLIIQGAYEKLFF.

This rearrangement joins TRBV18 to TRBJ2-2; a weak D match, TRBD2 (6 bases). This CDR3 has 17 amino acids. Germline V CDR1 and CDR2: KGHSH, LQKENI. V was trimmed by 3 bases and J by 2 bases, leaving 16 bases between them. The CDR3 region has the DNA TGTGCCAGCTCACCTCGCAGGACTAACCTAAACACCGGGGAGCTGTTTTTT. It is translated as CASSPRRTNLNTGELFF.

The rearrangement joins TRBV4-3 to TRBJ2-5; 7 bases match TRBD2. Judging by the DNA end, TRBJ2-1 fits better; the J call may be wrong. The CDR3 runs to 14 residues. CDR1 and CDR2 from the germline V gene are LGHNA and YSLEER. The CDR3 loop reads CASRQVAGSYEQFF. Written as DNA, the CDR3 is TGCGCCAGCAGACAGGTAGCGGGTTCCTATGAGCAGTTCTTC.

Only a few counts were recorded for this clonotype. V usage is TRBV9 and J usage is TRBJ1-6; D gene ambiguous. The CDR3 sequence is 12 residues long. Germline lookup yields CDR1 SGDLS and CDR2 YYNGEE. Trimming stripped 1 base from V and 9 bases from J, with 5 bases between. In DNA form, the CDR3 reads TGTGCCAGCAGCGTAACCGGTTCACCCCTCCACTTT. Translated: CASSVTGSPLHF.

The genes are TRBV4-2 and TRBJ2-5, with D maybe TRBD2 (5 bases). Germline V gene sequence: CDR1 LGHNA, CDR2 YNFKEQ. This CDR3 has 14 amino acids. With 6 bases removed from V and 5 bases from J, the gap between germline ends came to 16 bases. The CDR3 region has the DNA TGTGCCAGCAGTCACGGGGAAGCGTCGGAGACCCAGTACTTC. Translation gives CASSHGEASETQYF.

This clonotype appeared a few times. A read error may produce the germline difference seen at one junction end. The chain uses TRBV12-3 or TRBV12-4 and TRBJ2-5; TRBD1 agrees at 9 bases. The better agreement between TRBJ2-7 and the DNA end casts doubt on the J call. CDR3 size: 14 residues. CDR3: CASTATGGRYEQYF. The CDR3 bases are TGCGCCAGCACCGCTACAGGGGGCCGCTACGAGCAGTACTTC.

This clonotype has a handful of counts. The V gene is TRBV20-1, the J gene TRBJ1-2; D possibly corresponds to TRBD1 (6 bases). This CDR3 region has 13 residues. With 1 base removed from V and 2 bases from J, the gap between germline ends came to 8 bases. Germline loops: CDR1 DFQATT, CDR2 SNEGSKA (reference sequence). The CDR3 protein is CSARAGQNYGYTF. CDR3 nucleotide sequence: TGCAGTGCTAGAGCGGGACAAAACTATGGCTACACCTTC.

The gene calls are TRBV3-1 and TRBJ2-3; D is unclear. Germline-derived CDR1 and CDR2 are LGHDT and YNNKEL (reference sequence). CDR3 length: 19 residues. Trimming took 0 bases from V and 2 from J, leaving 21 bases between them. Here the CDR3 reads CASSQEGPRDFRDTDTQYF. The DNA for the CDR3 is TGTGCCAGCAGCCAAGAGGGCCCAAGAGACTTCAGAGACACAGATACGCAGTATTTT.

A few counts support this clonotype. The gene calls are TRBV20-1 and TRBJ2-7; TRBD1 agrees at 7 bases. CDR1 and CDR2 from the germline V gene are DFQATT and SNEGSKA (reference sequence). The junction had 6 bases not matched to a gene; V was cut back by 2 bases and J by 2 bases. This CDR3 has 14 amino acids. This CDR3 reads CSARPGTVTYEQYF. The CDR3 nucleotides are TGCAGTGCTAGACCCGGGACAGTAACCTACGAGCAGTACTTC.

This chain joins TRBV11-2 and TRBJ2-3; D unclear. The germline gives CDR1 SGHAT, CDR2 FQNNGV. The CDR3 contains 15 residues. Deletions cut 5 bases from V and 6 bases from J, with 18 bases between. Here the CDR3 reads CASSPRPSFEDTQYF. In DNA form, the CDR3 reads TGTGCCAGCAGCCCCCGGCCTTCTTTTGAGGATACGCAGTATTTT.

The rearrangement uses TRBV29-1 and TRBJ2-7; 10 nucleotides agree with TRBD2. The V gene's germline CDR1 is SQVTM and CDR2 ANQGSEA. CDR3 length equals 14 residues. The V segment lost 7 bases and the J segment 4 bases; nucleotides outside the gene matches: 10. The CDR3 loop reads CSARAGLATYEQYF. The CDR3 DNA follows: TGCAGCGCCCGGGCGGGACTAGCGACATACGAGCAGTACTTC.

J is TRBJ2-7 and V is TRBV7-2; D perhaps matches TRBD1 (7 bases). Trimming shortened V by 3 bases and J by 3 bases, and 12 bases separated the two germline ends. The CDR3 extends over 14 amino acids. The germline gives CDR1 SGHTA, CDR2 FQGNSA. The CDR3 reads CASSFGGQLYEQYF. CDR3 nucleotide sequence: TGTGCCAGCAGCTTCGGGGGACAGCTCTACGAGCAGTACTTC.

The genes are TRBV2 and TRBJ2-6, with D tentatively TRBD1 or TRBD2 (5 bases each). CDR3 length: 14 amino acids. CDR1 is SNHLY, CDR2 FYNNEI, per germline. V was shortened by 7 bases and J by 4 bases, with 11 bases between the two germline ends. CDR3 region: CASKTGAGANVLTF. For the CDR3, the DNA is TGTGCCAGCAAGACCGGGGCCGGGGCCAACGTCCTGACTTTC.

This clonotype came up a few times. The J gene is TRBJ2-5, the V gene TRBV5-4; the D gene is possibly TRBD1 (5 bases). Germline V gene data show CDR1 as SGHNT and CDR2 as YYREEE (reference sequence). V gave up 5 bases and J gave up 4 bases, with 12 bases separating them. The CDR3 has 13 amino acids. Here the CDR3 DNA reads TGTGCCAGCAGTCCCCCGCAGGGAGAGACCCAGTACTTC. It yields the protein CASSPPQGETQYF.

This chain joins TRBV7-9 and TRBJ2-3; D gene ambiguous. The V end was cut by 7 bases, the J end by 5 bases, with 13 bases between. The CDR3 runs to 13 residues. Germline CDR1 reads SEHNR; CDR2 reads FQNEAQ (reference sequence). DNA for the CDR3: TGTGCCAGCAAGACGAACGTTCGAGATACGCAGTATTTT. This sequence encodes CASKTNVRDTQYF.

The chain recombines TRBV3-1 with TRBJ2-5, with D perhaps TRBD1 (6 bases). The J call is in doubt because the DNA end fits TRBJ2-7 better. CDR1 is LGHDT and CDR2 is YNNKEL in the germline V gene (reference sequence). The CDR3 is 13 residues long. The CDR3 DNA is TGTGCCAGCAGCCAAGATCACAGGGACGAGCAGTACTTC. Translated, it gives CASSQDHRDEQYF.